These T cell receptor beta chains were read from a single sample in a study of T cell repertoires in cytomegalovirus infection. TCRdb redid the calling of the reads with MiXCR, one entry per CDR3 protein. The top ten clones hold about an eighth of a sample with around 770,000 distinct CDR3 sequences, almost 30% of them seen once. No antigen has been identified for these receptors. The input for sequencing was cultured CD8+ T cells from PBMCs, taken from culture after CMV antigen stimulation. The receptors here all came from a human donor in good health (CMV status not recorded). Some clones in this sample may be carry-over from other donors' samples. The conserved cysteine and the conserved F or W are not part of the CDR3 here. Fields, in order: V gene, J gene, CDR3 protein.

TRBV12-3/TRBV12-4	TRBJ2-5	ASTPLPEETQY
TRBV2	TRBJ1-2	ASSDRGRGYT
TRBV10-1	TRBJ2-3	ASSKGLASTDTQY
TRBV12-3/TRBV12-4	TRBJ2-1	ASSPDRGLLNEQF
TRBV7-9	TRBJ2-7	ASSPSGDRPYEQY
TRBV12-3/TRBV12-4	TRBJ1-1	ASSSDRATWNTEAF
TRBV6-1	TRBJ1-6	ASSAAEAVPPLH
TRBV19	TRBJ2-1	ASSAGGGTYNEQF
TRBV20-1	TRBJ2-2	SARVCRAATGELF
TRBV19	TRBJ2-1	ASSLRRFGGNEQF
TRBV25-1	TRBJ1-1	ASRTAHEAF
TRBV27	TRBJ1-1	ASSLWAGMLNTEAF
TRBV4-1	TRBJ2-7	ASSQDPLGTGESYEQY
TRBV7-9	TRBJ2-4	ASSLDGGAKNIQY
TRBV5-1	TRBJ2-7	ASSVERDKYSYEQY
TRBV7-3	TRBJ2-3	ASSSAHPAGAPYSTDTQY
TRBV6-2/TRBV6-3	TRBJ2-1	ASSYSKTSGSYNEQF
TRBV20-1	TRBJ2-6	SARVGGSGANVLT
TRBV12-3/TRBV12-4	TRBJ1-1	ASSLSTEAF
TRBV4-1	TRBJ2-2	AARGGPDAGELF
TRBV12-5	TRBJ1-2	ASGTGQGIYGYT
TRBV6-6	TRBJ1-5	ASAWTVSNQPQH
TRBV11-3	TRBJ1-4	ASSLGMGKREKLF
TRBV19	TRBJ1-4	ASSITARATEKLF
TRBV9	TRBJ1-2	ASSVDGGYGYT